This T cell receptor beta chain was observed in a study of cytomegalovirus exposure and HLA in healthy donors. Whole-study results and caveats: Earlier analysis yielded a pattern in which most TCR beta V segments were productive about 90% or about 30% of the time. The HLA-A and HLA-B alleles of most subjects were reportedly predicted accurately from TCR beta sequences. Later analysis indicated greater clonal expansion among HLA-associated TCR beta chains than among equally common other chains. Cytomegalovirus association was assigned to over 150 TCR beta chains.

This clone showed up just once. Its antigen is undetermined. The PCR contained 60 Vbeta and 13 Jbeta primers. Clones were sequenced by immunoSEQ multiplex PCR, and TCRdb holds only the in-frame ones, with some missing. Of 200,000 to 300,000 clones listed, over 80% were seen once; the top ten hold 5.4%. CDR1 SGHVS and CDR2 FQNEAQ come from the germline V gene. The ends lost 5 bases at V and 6 bases at J; junction bases unmatched: 6. This CDR3 contains 15 residues. The sequence derives from a woman aged 40 to 49 in good health and CMV-seropositive. The V and J genes are TRBV7-8 and TRBJ1-5, with TRBD1 identical over 11 bases. The source material was PBMCs. CDR3 in amino acids: CASSEGQGVPQPQHF. DNA for the CDR3: TGTGCCAGCAGCGAGGGACAGGGGGTCCCTCAGCCCCAGCATTTT. Drawing the rest from reference TRBV7-8 and TRBJ1-5, the complete variable domain is GAGVSQSPRYKVAKRGQDVALRCDPISGHVSLFWYQQALGQGPEFLTYFQNEAQLDKSGLPSDRFFAERPEGSVSTLKIQRTQQEDSAVYLCASSEGQGVPQPQHFGDGTRLSIL.